This TCR beta chain was obtained from a study of T cells in Graves' hyperthyroidism and ophthalmopathy. The investigators amplified TCR beta CDR3 regions from RNA transcripts. Primed by the HTBI set, a first-round RT-PCR was run on the TCR CDR3. TCRdb reprocessed the multiplex PCR reads with MiXCR, giving one entry per CDR3 protein. The sample contains around 400,000 distinct CDR3 sequences, 25% of which appear only once. The CDR3 consists of 14 residues. Trimming removed 2 bases from V and 7 bases from J, with 15 bases in between. Germline V gives CDR1 SGHRS, CDR2 YFSETQ. Specimen: blood. The source of this sequence is a man aged 50 or older with Graves' hyperthyroidism. This chain connects TRBV5-1 to TRBJ1-2, with D maybe TRBD1 (5 bases). CDR3 nucleotide sequence: TGCGCCAGCAGCTTAGGGACGGACGCCAGTGGCTACACCTTC. Translation: CASSLGTDASGYTF. Filled out from reference TRBV5-1 and TRBJ1-2, the complete variable domain reads KAGVTQTPRYLIKTRGQQVTLSCSPISGHRSVSWYQQTPGQGLQFLFEYFSETQRNKGNFPGRFSGRQFSNSRSEMNVSTLELGDSALYLCASSLGTDASGYTFGSGTRLTVV.